This T cell receptor (beta chain) was captured in a study of T cell responses to AZD1222 COVID-19 vaccine. Study-level information: Both about-4-week and about-12-week second-dose recipients were combined. Study-wide results and caveats: Regions 160-218 and 743-854 held dominance among vaccine-associated CD4 TCRs, which spanned spike. Clonal diversity was possibly underestimated, and white British individuals and females predominated among donors.

CDR3 length: 12 amino acids. As concerns this clone: The target antigen is unknown.

Using immunoSEQ multiplex PCR, the repertoire was profiled, and TCRdb retains in-frame clones only, with some absent. The sample shows about 130,000 clones, 91% of them seen only once. The TCR was taken from an adult in good health. The J gene is TRBJ2-7, the V gene TRBV7-5. TRBV7-5 is tagged as a pseudogene. This specimen consisted of peripheral blood, obtained on day 0 of AZD1222 vaccination. CDR3 coding DNA: TGTGACCCGGACGGATCTACCTACGAGCAGTACTTC. Translation gives CDPDGSTYEQYF.